One T cell receptor (beta chain) is described in this entry. The sample is drawn from a study of blood T cell repertoires in COVID-19. As for the study in general: Samples representing acute and convalescent COVID-19 were sourced from the United States, Italy and Spain. PBMCs, B-cell-depleted T cells, or T cells provided the cDNA or gDNA that made up the material.

Generated by immunoSEQ multiplex PCR, the TCRdb table keeps only in-frame clones and is missing some. The sample includes approximately 110,000 clones, more than 80% of them seen just once. V gave up 4 bases and J gave up 3 bases, with 7 bases separating them. This CDR3 spans 11 amino acids. Germline CDR1 and CDR2: GTSNPN and SVGIG (reference sequence). The sample was peripheral blood. The chain employs TRBV30 and TRBJ2-7; no clear D. The source is a woman aged 40 to 50 with acute or convalescent COVID-19. In nucleotides, the CDR3 is TGTGCCTGGAAAACAGACTACGAGCAGTACTTC. It translates to CAWKTDYEQYF.